A single sample gave rise to the 7 T cell receptor beta chains below, sequenced in a study of CD8 T cells in ankylosing spondylitis. TCRdb used MiXCR to reprocess the 5' RACE reads, holding one entry per CDR3 protein. The table has 200,000 to 250,000 distinct CDR3 sequences, around 11% seen once. The specimen sequenced was blood, either unsorted or a sorted T cell fraction (not recorded which). The receptors stem from a male donor with ankylosing spondylitis or in good health (not recorded which).

This clonotype showed up many times. This chain uses TRBV7-2 with TRBJ2-3, with D unclear. Per the germline V gene, CDR1 is SGHTA and CDR2 is FQGNSA. V gave up 3 bases and J gave up 6 bases, with 10 bases separating them. The CDR3 contains 13 residues. CDR3 loop: CASSFKLLDTQYF. The DNA of the CDR3 is TGTGCCAGCAGCTTCAAGTTGTTGGATACGCAGTATTTT. The whole variable domain, filled in from reference TRBV7-2 and TRBJ2-3, reads GAGVSQSPSNKVTEKGKDVELRCDPISGHTALYWYRQSLGQGLEFLIYFQGNSAPDKSGLPSDRFSAERTGGSVSTLTIQRTQQEDSAVYLCASSFKLLDTQYFGPGTRLTVL.

The sample holds many counts of this clonotype. The V gene is TRBV2, the J gene TRBJ2-7, with D uncertain. Germline CDR1 reads SNHLY; CDR2 reads FYNNEI. V lost 8 bases to trimming and J lost 7 bases, with 15 bases between them. The CDR3 runs to 12 residues. The CDR3 spells CASLSLYREQYF. The CDR3, as DNA: TGTGCCAGCCTTAGCCTCTATAGGGAGCAGTACTTC. The full variable domain, in which reference TRBV2 and TRBJ2-7 provide the parts outside the CDR3, is EPEVTQTPSHQVTQMGQEVILRCVPISNHLYFYWYRQILGQKVEFLVSFYNNEISEKSEIFDDQFSVERPDGSNFTLKIRSTKLEDSAMYFCASLSLYREQYFGPGTRLTVT.

In this sample, this clonotype turned up many times. The V and J genes are TRBV3-1 and TRBJ2-3; D is perhaps TRBD1 or TRBD2 (5 bases each). V was trimmed by 0 bases and J by 2 bases, leaving 12 bases between them. Germline CDR1 is LGHDT and CDR2 is YNNKEL (reference sequence). The CDR3 spans 16 residues. The CDR3 here is CASSQDPGPNTDTQYF. Here the CDR3 DNA reads TGTGCCAGCAGCCAAGATCCGGGACCGAACACAGATACGCAGTATTTT.

This chain joins TRBV6-5 and TRBJ2-1; D ambiguous. There are 16 residues in the CDR3. V was cut by 2 bases and J by 0 bases, with 11 bases left in between. Germline V lookup: CDR1 MNHEY, CDR2 SVGAGI. In DNA, the CDR3 is TGTGCCAGCAGTTACCGTGGCTACCTCTCCTACAATGAGCAGTTCTTC. Translating it yields CASSYRGYLSYNEQFF.

This clonotype was counted between two and nine times. The V and J genes are TRBV5-1 and TRBJ1-1, with D tentatively TRBD1 (5 bases). The germline CDR1 and CDR2 sequences are SGHRS and YFSETQ. The CDR3 contains 14 residues. V lost 4 bases and J lost 1, with 11 bases in between. CDR3 protein: CASSQLQENTEAFF. CDR3 nucleotides: TGCGCCAGCAGCCAATTACAGGAGAACACTGAAGCTTTCTTT. Full variable domain (remainder filled in from reference TRBV5-1 and TRBJ1-1): KAGVTQTPRYLIKTRGQQVTLSCSPISGHRSVSWYQQTPGQGLQFLFEYFSETQRNKGNFPGRFSGRQFSNSRSEMNVSTLELGDSALYLCASSQLQENTEAFFGQGTRLTVV.

This clonotype appeared a few times. The rearrangement uses TRBV6-4 and TRBJ2-1, with 10 bases that match TRBD2. CDR3 size: 16 residues. V was clipped by 6 bases and J by 7 bases; unmatched bases: 12. Germline CDR1 MRHNA, CDR2 SNTAGT. The CDR3 sequence is CASRTSGLAPPNEQFF. The CDR3 DNA reads as TGTGCCAGCAGGACCTCGGGACTAGCGCCGCCAAATGAGCAGTTCTTC.

This clonotype was detected ten times or more. The chain joins TRBV20-1 to TRBJ2-5, with TRBD1 matching 8 bases. The germline V gene encodes CDR1 DFQATT and CDR2 SNEGSKA (reference sequence). This CDR3 contains 15 residues. After removal of 5 bases from V and 3 bases from J, the junction contained 11 bases not matched to a gene. This CDR3 reads CSAPLAGQGKETQYF. In DNA, the CDR3 is TGCAGTGCTCCCCTAGCTGGACAGGGTAAAGAGACCCAGTACTTC.